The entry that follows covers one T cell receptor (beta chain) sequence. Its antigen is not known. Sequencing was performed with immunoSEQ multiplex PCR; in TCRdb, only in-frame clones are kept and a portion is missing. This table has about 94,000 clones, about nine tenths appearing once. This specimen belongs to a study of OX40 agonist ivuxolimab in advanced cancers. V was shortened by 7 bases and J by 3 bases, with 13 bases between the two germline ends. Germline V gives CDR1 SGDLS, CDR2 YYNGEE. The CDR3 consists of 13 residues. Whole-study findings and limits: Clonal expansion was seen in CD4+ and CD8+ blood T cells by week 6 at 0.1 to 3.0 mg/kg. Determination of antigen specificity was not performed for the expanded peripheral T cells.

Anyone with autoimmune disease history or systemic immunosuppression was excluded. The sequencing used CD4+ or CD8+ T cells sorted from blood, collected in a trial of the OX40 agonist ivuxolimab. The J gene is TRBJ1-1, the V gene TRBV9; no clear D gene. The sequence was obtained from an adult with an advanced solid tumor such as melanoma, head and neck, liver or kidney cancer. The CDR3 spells CASGNSGYTEAFF. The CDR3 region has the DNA TGTGCCAGCGGGAACTCAGGTTACACTGAAGCTTTCTTT. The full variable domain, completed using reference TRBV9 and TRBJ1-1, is DSGVTQTPKHLITATGQRVTLRCSPRSGDLSVYWYQQSLDQGLQFLIQYYNGEERAKGNILERFSAQQFPDLHSELNLSSLELGDSALYFCASGNSGYTEAFFGQGTRLTVV.